The 3 T cell receptor beta chains listed next were all sequenced from one sample in a study of PD-1 blockade in classical Hodgkin lymphoma. Each and every patient relapsed after autologous stem cell transplantation, and patients got differing brentuximab vedotin exposure. Using immunoSEQ multiplex PCR, the repertoire was profiled, and TCRdb retains in-frame clones only, with some absent. The repertoire holds some 18,000 clones, with 82% as singletons. The sequenced sample was peripheral blood mononuclear cells (PBMCs), obtained before the second cycle of nivolumab. Receptor source: a human donor with classical Hodgkin lymphoma.

This chain joins TRBV27 and TRBJ2-1, with 10 nucleotides matching TRBD2. The CDR3 sequence is 15 residues long. Per germline, CDR1 MNHEY and CDR2 SMNVEV (reference sequence). Germline trimming cut 6 bases from V and 4 bases from J; bases unmatched to any gene: 6. For the CDR3, the DNA is TGTGCCAGCAGACCCCTAGCGGGGGCATACAATGAGCAGTTCTTC. Residues: CASRPLAGAYNEQFF.

The DNA of the CDR3 is TGTGCCAGCAGCAAAAACCAACTTAGCAATCAGCCCCAGCATTTT. Its translation: CASSKNQLSNQPQHF. The V gene is TRBV9, the J gene TRBJ1-5; the D is unclear. This CDR3 region has 15 residues. CDR1 and CDR2 from the germline V gene are SGDLS and YYNGEE. Deletions cut 4 bases from V and 0 bases from J, with 11 bases between.

The chain joins TRBV2 to TRBJ2-7; 8 bases map to TRBD1. The V and J ends lost 6 bases and 5 bases, in that order; junction bases with no gene match: 6. The CDR3 runs to 13 residues. Germline values: CDR1 SNHLY, CDR2 FYNNEI. Here the CDR3 reads CASSPTGVNEQYF. The CDR3 nucleotides are TGTGCCAGCAGCCCGACAGGGGTGAACGAGCAGTACTTC.